The 20 T cell receptor beta chains given below trace back to one sample, sequenced in a study of shared clonotypes between healthy human individuals. Repertoires were generated with immunoSEQ multiplex PCR, while TCRdb's copy carries only in-frame clones and drops some. The repertoire consists of fewer than 3 million clones, with roughly 90% occurring once and the leading ten covering about 0.41%. Material: naive CD4+ T cells from PBMCs. The subset: CD45RA+ positively selected. The receptors derive from a man aged 18 to 29 in good health. Some clones in this sample may be carry-over from other donors' samples.

In DNA form, the CDR3 reads TGCGCCAGCAGATACCTGACTAGCCCAGGAGACAATGAGCAGTTCTTC. Protein product: CASRYLTSPGDNEQFF. The chain couples TRBV5-1 to TRBJ2-1, with 7 bases that match TRBD2. This CDR3 contains 16 residues. V gave up 5 bases and J gave up 5 bases; unmatched junction bases: 13. Germline V gives CDR1 SGHRS, CDR2 YFSETQ.

The chain couples TRBV4-1 to TRBJ1-2; D not resolved. Germline CDR1 MGHRA, CDR2 YSYEKL. V gave up 0 bases and J gave up 5 bases, with 4 bases separating them. The CDR3 is 12 residues long. Here the CDR3 reads CASSQDVYGYTF. The CDR3 nucleotides read TGCGCCAGCAGCCAAGATGTATATGGCTACACCTTC.

The J gene is TRBJ2-3, the V gene TRBV2; TRBD2 is a possible D gene (6 bases). V was shortened by 5 bases and J by 2 bases, with 11 bases between the two germline ends. This CDR3 spans 14 amino acids. The V gene's germline CDR1 is SNHLY and CDR2 FYNNEI. The CDR3 DNA reads TGTGCCAGCAGTTACGGGAGTTACACAGATACGCAGTATTTT. Protein sequence: CASSYGSYTDTQYF.

With respect to this clone: Other DNA sequences in this specimen translate into the identical CDR3. The CDR3 DNA reads as TGCGCCAGCAGCTTCCGGGACAGCAACACCGGGGAGCTGTTTTTT. The encoded protein is CASSFRDSNTGELFF. The chain uses TRBV5-1 and TRBJ2-2; 7 bases are shared with TRBD1. The germline V gene has CDR1 SGHRS and CDR2 YFSETQ. The CDR3 is made up of 15 amino acids. V shed 2 bases and J 2 bases; nucleotides not matched to a gene: 3.

This rearrangement joins TRBV6-6 to TRBJ2-2; 7 bases map to TRBD2. Trimming took 2 bases from V and 6 from J; bases not matched to a gene: 0. The CDR3 runs 13 residues. Germline V lookup: CDR1 MNHNY, CDR2 SVGAGI (reference sequence). CDR3 sequence: CASSYAGAGELFF. DNA of the CDR3: TGTGCCAGCAGTTACGCGGGGGCCGGGGAGCTGTTTTTT.

The gene calls are TRBV10-1 and TRBJ1-1; D is perhaps TRBD1 (6 bases). Germline values: CDR1 WNHNN, CDR2 SYGVQD (reference sequence). Trimming took off 2 bases at V and 5 bases at J, with 9 bases between the two ends. The CDR3 is 13 amino acids. The CDR3 is CASSEEGVTEAFF. In nucleotides, the CDR3 is TGCGCCAGCAGTGAGGAGGGGGTAACTGAAGCTTTCTTT.

The rearrangement uses TRBV28 and TRBJ2-7; TRBD1 matches at 7 bases. V lost 3 bases to trimming and J lost 5 bases; unmatched junction nucleotides: 7. Germline CDR1 and CDR2: MDHEN and SYDVKM. This CDR3 region has 14 residues. CDR3 coding DNA: TGTGCCAGCAGTTTCGGAGACAGGGTCGACGAGCAGTACTTC. Residues: CASSFGDRVDEQYF.

The CDR3 sequence: CASSMRQTGELFF. The CDR3 DNA reads as TGTGCCAGCAGTATGCGACAGACCGGGGAGCTGTTTTTT. The V and J genes are TRBV28 and TRBJ2-2; a possible D gene is TRBD1 (5 bases). Germline V gene data show CDR1 as MDHEN and CDR2 as SYDVKM. The CDR3 runs 13 residues. The germline V and J ends were trimmed by 5 bases and 5 bases, with 9 bases remaining between them.

This chain connects TRBV28 to TRBJ1-2; 9 bases line up with TRBD1. Germline assignment: CDR1 MDHEN and CDR2 SYDVKM. This CDR3 spans 14 amino acids. Trimming took 6 bases from V and 8 from J; bases not matched to a gene: 10. CDR3 residues: CASRFRDRERGYTF. In nucleotides, the CDR3 is TGTGCCAGCAGATTCCGGGACAGGGAGAGAGGCTACACCTTC.

The J gene is TRBJ2-1, the V gene TRBV7-2; 7 bases match TRBD2. The germline CDR1 and CDR2 sequences are SGHTA and FQGNSA. Trimming at V came to 1 base and at J to 8 bases, leaving 8 bases not matched to a gene. The CDR3 runs 15 residues. For the CDR3, the DNA is TGTGCCAGCAGCTTAGAGGAGACTAGCTGGCATGAGCAGTTCTTC. This encodes CASSLEETSWHEQFF.

This clone turned up a few times. This chain connects TRBV4-1 to TRBJ1-1; the D gene is possibly TRBD1 (5 bases). Germline V gene data show CDR1 as MGHRA and CDR2 as YSYEKL. The V end was cut by 1 base, the J end by 3 bases, with 9 bases between. The CDR3 contains 14 residues. In nucleotides, the CDR3 is TGCGCCAGCAGCCAAGTAGACAGATACACTGAAGCTTTCTTT. Translated: CASSQVDRYTEAFF.

The rearrangement joins TRBV5-1 to TRBJ2-5, with 9 bases identical to TRBD1. The CDR3 length is 15 residues. The J segment lost 11 bases and the V segment lost 0 bases, leaving 11 bases of the junction unmatched. Looked up from germline, CDR1 is SGHRS and CDR2 is YFSETQ. CDR3 nucleotides: TGCGCCAGCAGCTTGGGGTATGGGACAGGGTGGGAGCAGTACTTC. Encoded protein: CASSLGYGTGWEQYF.

The chain joins TRBV11-2 to TRBJ2-3, with 7 nucleotides matching TRBD2. Germline-derived CDR1 and CDR2 are SGHAT and FQNNGV. V was pared by 5 bases and J by 6 bases, with 8 bases of the junction left unmatched. There are 14 residues in the CDR3. CDR3 in amino acids: CASSPAGRADTQYF. In DNA form, the CDR3 reads TGTGCCAGCAGCCCAGCGGGACGAGCCGATACGCAGTATTTT.

This chain joins TRBV5-1 and TRBJ1-6, with TRBD1 as a possible D gene (6 bases). V lost 0 bases and J lost 9, with 10 bases in between. Germline loops: CDR1 SGHRS, CDR2 YFSETQ. The CDR3 totals 14 residues. Here the CDR3 DNA reads TGCGCCAGCAGCTTGGCGGGACAACTTTCACCCCTCCACTTT. It specifies CASSLAGQLSPLHF.

V is TRBV9 and J is TRBJ2-7; 12 bases line up with TRBD2. This CDR3 is built from 16 residues. V lost 2 bases and J lost 1; bases outside the gene matches: 4. Germline V gives CDR1 SGDLS, CDR2 YYNGEE. The CDR3 bases are TGTGCCAGCAGCGTTGGACTAGCGGGGAAATCCTACGAGCAGTACTTC. Encoded protein: CASSVGLAGKSYEQYF.

The chain links TRBV28 to TRBJ2-7; 7 positions match TRBD2. Losses at the gene ends were 2 bases for V and 2 bases for J; bases not matched to a gene: 9. The germline V gene has CDR1 MDHEN and CDR2 SYDVKM. The length of the CDR3 is 16 residues. CDR3 nucleotide sequence: TGTGCCAGCAGTTTAGCACGGGGAGGGAGAGCCTACGAGCAGTACTTC. It specifies CASSLARGGRAYEQYF.

The sample holds one count of this clone. The CDR3 DNA is TGTGCCAGCTCACCAACGGGACGAACAGGGTCGGTCGAGACCCAGTACTTC. Translated, it gives CASSPTGRTGSVETQYF. The J gene is TRBJ2-5, the V gene TRBV18; tentative D call: TRBD1 (6 bases). The germline CDR1 and CDR2 sequences are KGHSH and LQKENI. The CDR3 totals 17 residues. V shed 2 bases and J shed 5 bases, with 21 bases lying between them.

The chain links TRBV10-2 to TRBJ2-7, with TRBD1 as a possible D gene (6 bases). The germline V gene encodes CDR1 WSHSY and CDR2 SAAADI. V lost 0 bases and J 3 bases, leaving 12 bases between the germline ends. There are 15 residues in the CDR3. Written as DNA, the CDR3 is TGCGCCAGCAGTGAGTCGAGGCAGGGGATCTACGAGCAGTACTTC. It yields the protein CASSESRQGIYEQYF.

The V gene is TRBV5-4, the J gene TRBJ2-6; D gene uncertain. CDR1 and CDR2 (germline): SGHNT, YYREEE (reference sequence). With 1 base removed from V and 1 base from J, the gap between germline ends came to 6 bases. The CDR3 loop spans 15 amino acids. The CDR3: CASSLRESGANVLTF. Written as DNA, the CDR3 is TGTGCCAGCAGCTTGAGGGAATCTGGGGCCAACGTCCTGACTTTC.

The chain is built from TRBV25-1 and TRBJ1-4; TRBD1 aligns across 7 bases. The CDR3 has 15 residues. CDR1 MGHDK and CDR2 SYGVNS come from the germline V gene. Unmatched junction bases numbered 4, after V lost 2 bases and J lost 4 bases. CDR3 DNA: TGTGCCAGCAGTGAAGGGGACAGTTATAATGAAAAACTGTTTTTT. Translating it yields CASSEGDSYNEKLFF.